What follows are 24 T cell receptor beta chains derived from one specimen sequenced in a study of OX40 agonist ivuxolimab in advanced cancers. Produced via immunoSEQ multiplex PCR; TCRdb's table is partial and in-frame only. The data hold some 43,000 clones, with approximately 87% observed a single time. The sequences come from CD4+ or CD8+ T cells sorted from blood, collected in a trial of the OX40 agonist ivuxolimab. The source of these receptors is an adult with an advanced solid tumor such as melanoma, head and neck, liver or kidney cancer.

The V gene is TRBV6-5, the J gene TRBJ2-7, with 8 bases aligning to TRBD1. With V trimmed by 0 bases and J by 2 bases, 3 bases remained unmatched. The CDR3 covers 15 residues. Germline CDR1 reads MNHEY; CDR2 reads SVGAGI. Here the CDR3 DNA reads TGTGCCAGCAGTTACTCTCAGGGGGCCCCCTACGAGCAGTACTTC. The encoded protein is CASSYSQGAPYEQYF.

The J gene is TRBJ2-1, the V gene TRBV18; no clear D gene. Trimming shortened V by 3 bases and J by 4 bases, and 16 bases separated the two germline ends. The germline V gene has CDR1 KGHSH and CDR2 LQKENI. The CDR3 sequence is 16 residues long. CDR3 sequence (DNA): TGTGCCAGCTCACCCCCCGGTGGGCGCCCTTACAATGAGCAGTTCTTC. This encodes CASSPPGGRPYNEQFF.

The chain joins TRBV4-2 to TRBJ2-7; D gene ambiguous. Germline lookup yields CDR1 LGHNA and CDR2 YNFKEQ. The ends were cut back, 3 bases at V and 5 bases at J, with 14 bases in the middle. The CDR3 is made up of 14 amino acids. The CDR3 is CASSHLLIANEQYF. In nucleotides, the CDR3 is TGTGCCAGCAGCCACCTCCTGATAGCTAACGAGCAGTACTTC.

The V call is TRBV7-9, the J call TRBJ1-5; 8 bases are shared with TRBD1. Germline V gene lookup returns CDR1 SEHNR and CDR2 FQNEAQ (reference sequence). V shed 1 base and J 2 bases; nucleotides not matched to a gene: 4. CDR3 size: 16 residues. Here the CDR3 reads CASSLGTGWRNQPQHF. The DNA of the CDR3 is TGTGCCAGCAGCTTAGGGACAGGGTGGCGCAATCAGCCCCAGCATTTT.

J is TRBJ1-1 and V is TRBV27; TRBD1 matches 7 bases. After removal of 5 bases from V and 0 bases from J, the junction contained 12 bases not matched to a gene. Germline V lookup: CDR1 MNHEY, CDR2 SMNVEV (reference sequence). The CDR3 is made up of 17 amino acids. The CDR3 reads CASSQRIPGQLNTEAFF. The CDR3 DNA reads TGTGCCAGCAGTCAACGAATTCCGGGACAGTTGAACACTGAAGCTTTCTTT.

This clone was counted only a few times. The chain couples TRBV7-7 to TRBJ1-2; TRBD1 might be the D (5 bases). The germline CDR1 and CDR2 sequences are SSHAT and FNYEAQ (reference sequence). The CDR3 loop spans 13 amino acids. V was shortened by 5 bases and J by 5 bases, with 12 bases between the two germline ends. In DNA form, the CDR3 reads TGTGCCAGCAGCCTGGCGGGGGAATATGGCTACACCTTC. Translated, it gives CASSLAGEYGYTF.

V and J are TRBV6-5 and TRBJ1-1; the D is unclear. CDR3 length: 13 residues. Germline V gene data show CDR1 as MNHEY and CDR2 as SVGAGI. The ends were cut back, 5 bases at V and 10 bases at J, with 17 bases in the middle. CDR3 amino acids: CASSVVFNRRAFF. As DNA, the CDR3 is TGTGCCAGCAGTGTGGTTTTCAACCGGAGAGCTTTCTTT.

The chain links TRBV10-3 to TRBJ1-4; TRBD1 might be the D (5 bases). Germline lookup yields CDR1 ENHRY and CDR2 SYGVKD. Trimming took off 1 base at V and 5 bases at J, with 8 bases between the two ends. This CDR3 spans 14 amino acids. The CDR3 sequence is CAISEFTGNEKLFF. The CDR3 DNA sequence: TGTGCCATCAGTGAGTTTACAGGAAATGAAAAACTGTTTTTT.

CDR3 residues: CASSKDRGVQYF. The CDR3 bases are TGTGCCAGCAGCAAGGACAGGGGGGTGCAGTACTTC. The rearrangement links TRBV7-2 to TRBJ2-7, with 10 positions matching TRBD1. The germline V gene encodes CDR1 SGHTA and CDR2 FQGNSA. The CDR3 runs to 12 residues. Trimming removed 5 bases from V and 9 bases from J; junction bases left unmatched: 4.

The chain links TRBV9 to TRBJ1-2, with 7 bases identical to TRBD1. The germline gives CDR1 SGDLS, CDR2 YYNGEE. The CDR3 is 15 amino acids. Unmatched junction bases numbered 4, after V lost 0 bases and J lost 2 bases. The CDR3 DNA is TGTGCCAGCAGCGTAGAGACAGGGTGGAACTATGGCTACACCTTC. Translated, it gives CASSVETGWNYGYTF. The whole variable domain, remainder taken from reference TRBV9 and TRBJ1-2, is DSGVTQTPKHLITATGQRVTLRCSPRSGDLSVYWYQQSLDQGLQFLIQYYNGEERAKGNILERFSAQQFPDLHSELNLSSLELGDSALYFCASSVETGWNYGYTFGSGTRLTVV.

The chain combines TRBV6-6 with TRBJ2-4, with a tentative D call TRBD1 (5 bases). This CDR3 has 14 residues. From germline, CDR1 is MNHNY and CDR2 SVGAGI (reference sequence). V was trimmed by 3 bases and J by 4 bases, leaving 10 bases between them. The CDR3 DNA reads TGTGCCAGCAGTTATGCCAGGGATAAAAACATTCAGTACTTC. It is translated as CASSYARDKNIQYF.

CDR3 protein: CASSQDMGSGAFF. In nucleotides, the CDR3 is TGCGCCAGCAGCCAAGATATGGGTTCGGGAGCTTTCTTT. J is TRBJ1-1 and V is TRBV4-3; D not resolved. Germline V gives CDR1 LGHNA, CDR2 YSLEER. Trimming left V 0 bases short and J 10 bases short, with 12 bases between. The CDR3 contains 13 residues.

Notes on this clone: One end of the junction does not line up with germline, which may come from a read error. The rearrangement joins TRBV4-3 to TRBJ2-7; 7 bases align to TRBD2. The length of the CDR3 is 15 residues. The germline V gene encodes CDR1 LGHNA and CDR2 YSLEER. The CDR3 protein is CASSKDPGGTYEQYF. The CDR3 DNA sequence: TGCGCCAGCAGCAAAGACCCGGGGGGAACCTACGAGCAGTACTTC.

The chain employs TRBV29-1 and TRBJ1-1; D ambiguous. The CDR3 runs to 12 residues. In germline, CDR1 is SQVTM, CDR2 ANQGSEA. Trimming pared 5 bases from V and 2 bases from J, leaving 9 bases between. This CDR3 is CSVSLSNTEAFF. In nucleotides, the CDR3 is TGCAGCGTTTCCCTTTCTAACACTGAAGCTTTCTTT.

The chain employs TRBV9 and TRBJ1-1; D unresolved. V was shortened by 4 bases and J by 8 bases, with 12 bases between the two germline ends. Germline CDR1 SGDLS, CDR2 YYNGEE. The CDR3 consists of 12 residues. CDR3: CASSKTSAEAFF. In DNA form, the CDR3 reads TGTGCCAGCAGCAAGACCTCGGCAGAAGCTTTCTTT.

The chain employs TRBV7-7 and TRBJ2-2, with TRBD1 identical over 7 bases. The CDR3 sequence is 15 residues long. The ends lost 5 bases at V and 0 bases at J; junction bases unmatched: 3. Looked up from germline, CDR1 is SSHAT and CDR2 is FNYEAQ (reference sequence). The CDR3 DNA sequence: TGTGCCAGCAGCCCCGGGACAGCGAACACCGGGGAGCTGTTTTTT. Its protein product is CASSPGTANTGELFF.

The V and J genes are TRBV27 and TRBJ2-5; unclear D gene. Trimming left V 5 bases short and J 7 bases short, with 14 bases between. CDR3 length: 13 residues. Per the germline V gene, CDR1 is MNHEY and CDR2 is SMNVEV (reference sequence). The CDR3 sequence is CASSTRDWGTQYF. The CDR3 DNA sequence: TGTGCCAGCAGTACCCGAGATTGGGGGACCCAGTACTTC.

The V gene is TRBV9, the J gene TRBJ1-4; tentatively, D is TRBD1 (5 bases). There are 17 residues in the CDR3. CDR1 SGDLS and CDR2 YYNGEE come from the germline V gene. The germline V and J ends were trimmed by 0 bases and 0 bases, with 12 bases remaining between them. CDR3: CASSVGWQGATNEKLFF. For the CDR3, the DNA is TGTGCCAGCAGCGTAGGGTGGCAGGGTGCAACTAATGAAAAACTGTTTTTT. The entire variable domain, with the rest obtained from reference TRBV9 and TRBJ1-4, is as follows: DSGVTQTPKHLITATGQRVTLRCSPRSGDLSVYWYQQSLDQGLQFLIQYYNGEERAKGNILERFSAQQFPDLHSELNLSSLELGDSALYFCASSVGWQGATNEKLFFGSGTQLSVL.

This chain uses TRBV29-1 with TRBJ2-5, with TRBD2 matching over 12 bases. The CDR3 contains 16 residues. Germline CDR1 reads SQVTM; CDR2 reads ANQGSEA. J lost 3 bases, V lost 3 bases, and 8 bases had no gene match. This chain's CDR3 is CSVDSVTSGSEETQYF. CDR3 in DNA: TGCAGCGTTGATTCTGTGACTAGCGGGAGTGAAGAGACCCAGTACTTC.

This chain links TRBV4-3 with TRBJ1-2; D uncertain. The CDR3 extends over 14 amino acids. Germline loops: CDR1 LGHNA, CDR2 YSLEER. V was trimmed by 3 bases and J by 4 bases, leaving 12 bases between them. CDR3 in DNA: TGCGCCAGCAGCCACGGGCCGATTGGCTATGGCTACACCTTC. This sequence encodes CASSHGPIGYGYTF.

The chain employs TRBV6-6 and TRBJ2-7; TRBD2 agrees at 12 bases. The CDR3 runs to 14 residues. V gave up 6 bases and J gave up 3 bases; unmatched junction bases: 3. Germline V gene lookup returns CDR1 MNHNY and CDR2 SVGAGI (reference sequence). CDR3 coding DNA: TGTGCCAGCAGAGGACTAGCGGGGTTCTACGAGCAGTACTTC. Encoded protein: CASRGLAGFYEQYF.

J is TRBJ1-2 and V is TRBV10-3, with D hard to call. Trimming took off 7 bases at V and 4 bases at J, with 16 bases between the two ends. The germline gives CDR1 ENHRY, CDR2 SYGVKD. The CDR3 loop spans 14 amino acids. The chain's CDR3 is CAIKRTSLTYGYTF. CDR3 in DNA: TGTGCCATCAAGAGGACTTCCCTCACCTATGGCTACACCTTC.

This sequence joins TRBV5-6 and TRBJ1-1; D not certain. V was pared by 0 bases and J by 4 bases, with 10 bases between. Germline CDR1 reads SGHDT; CDR2 reads YYEEEE. This CDR3 is built from 14 residues. CDR3 region: CASSLGGLGTEAFF. Written as DNA, the CDR3 is TGTGCCAGCAGCTTGGGAGGTTTGGGCACTGAAGCTTTCTTT.

This chain joins TRBV7-8 and TRBJ2-7; 12 bases align to TRBD1. This CDR3 has 16 residues. The germline V gene has CDR1 SGHVS and CDR2 FQNEAQ. Losses at the gene ends were 8 bases for V and 6 bases for J; bases not matched to a gene: 14. The CDR3 loop is CASPPEGTGGASEQYF. The CDR3 DNA follows: TGTGCCAGCCCTCCCGAGGGGACAGGGGGCGCATCCGAGCAGTACTTC. The complete variable domain, with remaining parts taken from reference TRBV7-8 and TRBJ2-7, reads GAGVSQSPRYKVAKRGQDVALRCDPISGHVSLFWYQQALGQGPEFLTYFQNEAQLDKSGLPSDRFFAERPEGSVSTLKIQRTQQEDSAVYLCASPPEGTGGASEQYFGPGTRLTVT.